This TCR beta chain was sequenced in a study of early T cells in non-severe SARS-CoV-2 infection. The sample holds a few counts of this clonotype. V lost 4 bases to trimming and J lost 2 bases, with 13 bases between them. Per germline, CDR1 SGHDT and CDR2 YYEEEE. This CDR3 contains 14 residues. MiXCR was run by TCRdb on the 5' RACE reads, yielding one entry per CDR3 protein. The profile shows some 87,000 distinct CDR3 sequences, roughly an eighth of them singletons. The chain is built from TRBV5-6 and TRBJ2-7; TRBD1 or TRBD2 may be the D gene (5 bases each). Sequencing was carried out using whole blood. This TCR was sampled from an adult who was a healthcare worker with PCR-confirmed SARS-CoV-2 infection or an uninfected control (not recorded which). The CDR3 region is CASSKGPTPYEQYF. CDR3 bases: TGTGCCAGCAGCAAGGGACCCACGCCCTACGAGCAGTACTTC.